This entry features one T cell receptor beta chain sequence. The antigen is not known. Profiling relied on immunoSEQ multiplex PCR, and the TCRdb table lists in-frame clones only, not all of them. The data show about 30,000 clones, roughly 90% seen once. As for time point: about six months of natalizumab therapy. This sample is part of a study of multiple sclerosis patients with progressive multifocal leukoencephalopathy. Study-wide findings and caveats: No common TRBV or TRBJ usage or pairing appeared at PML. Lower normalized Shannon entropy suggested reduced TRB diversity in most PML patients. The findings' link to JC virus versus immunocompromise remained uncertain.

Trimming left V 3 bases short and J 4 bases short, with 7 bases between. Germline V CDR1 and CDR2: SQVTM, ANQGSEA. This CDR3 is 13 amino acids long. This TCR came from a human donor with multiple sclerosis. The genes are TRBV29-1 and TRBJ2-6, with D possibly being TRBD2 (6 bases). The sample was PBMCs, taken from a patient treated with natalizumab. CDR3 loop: CSVDAGGANVLTF. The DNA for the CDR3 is TGCAGCGTTGACGCGGGAGGGGCCAACGTCCTGACTTTC.